A selection of T cell receptor beta chains follows, all from one sample in a study of blood T cell repertoires in COVID-19. Clones were sequenced by immunoSEQ multiplex PCR, and TCRdb holds only the in-frame ones, with some missing. The sample yields approximately 350,000 clones, approximately 86% seen once. Sequencing was carried out using peripheral blood. Receptor source: a woman aged 55-70 years with COVID-19, enrolled during active disease. The CDR3 runs from the conserved cysteine through the conserved F or W. D genes are given only for firm matches. Only part of the rows carry a size: once, few, many, or a class if the clone is expanded.

J gene: TRBJ2-5
V gene: TRBV9
D gene: .
clone size: .
CDR3 DNA: TGTGCCAGCAGCGTAGGTGGAGCGGACCAAGAGACCCAGTACTTC
CDR3 protein: CASSVGGADQETQYF

J gene: TRBJ2-7
V gene: TRBV7-9
D gene: .
clone size: once
CDR3 DNA: TGTGCTAGCAGCATCCTCTACGAGCAGTACTTC
CDR3 protein: CASSILYEQYF

J gene: TRBJ1-2
V gene: TRBV3-1/TRBV3-2
D gene: .
clone size: many
CDR3 DNA: TGTGCCAGCAGCCCTACAGGGATTTATGGCTACACCTTC
CDR3 protein: CASSPTGIYGYTF

J gene: TRBJ1-1
V gene: TRBV4-3
D gene: .
clone size: .
CDR3 DNA: TGCGCCAGCAGCCAAGATTATTCCGGGGTTGCGGAAGCTTTCTTT
CDR3 protein: CASSQDYSGVAEAFF

J gene: TRBJ1-5
V gene: TRBV5-8
D gene: TRBD1
clone size: .
CDR3 DNA: TGTGCCAGCAGCTTGGCCTGGACAGGGAGAGGAAATCAGCCCCAGCATTTT
CDR3 protein: CASSLAWTGRGNQPQHF

J gene: TRBJ2-7
V gene: TRBV15
D gene: TRBD1
clone size: .
CDR3 DNA: TGTGCCACCAGCAGAGAGGACAGGGGTTTAGGGGAGCAGTACTTC
CDR3 protein: CATSREDRGLGEQYF

J gene: TRBJ1-2
V gene: TRBV7-2
D gene: .
clone size: .
CDR3 DNA: TGTGCCAGCAGCCCCAGCGCGGGGGCCGGTGGCTACACCTTC
CDR3 protein: CASSPSAGAGGYTF

J gene: TRBJ1-5
V gene: TRBV7-9
D gene: TRBD1
clone size: .
CDR3 DNA: TGTGCCAGTACACAGGGGGAAGTTGGAAATCAGCCCCAGCATTTT
CDR3 protein: CASTQGEVGNQPQHF

J gene: TRBJ2-5
V gene: TRBV13
D gene: TRBD2
clone size: .
CDR3 DNA: TGTGCCAGCAGCTCGACTCAAGGACTAGCGGGGAAGATCCAAGAGACCCAGTACTTC
CDR3 protein: CASSSTQGLAGKIQETQYF

J gene: TRBJ1-6
V gene: TRBV2
D gene: .
clone size: .
CDR3 DNA: TGTGCCAGCAAGCCTGGGGGCAGATCACCCCTCCACTTT
CDR3 protein: CASKPGGRSPLHF

J gene: TRBJ2-2
V gene: TRBV7-9
D gene: .
clone size: .
CDR3 DNA: TGTGCCAGCAGCCCAGGACAGCCCGGGGAGCTGTTTTTT
CDR3 protein: CASSPGQPGELFF

J gene: TRBJ2-1
V gene: TRBV7-2
D gene: .
clone size: .
CDR3 DNA: TGTGCCAGCAGCTTAGCGGGGGGTTACAATGAGCAGTTCTTC
CDR3 protein: CASSLAGGYNEQFF

J gene: TRBJ2-2
V gene: TRBV3-1/TRBV3-2
D gene: .
clone size: few
CDR3 DNA: TGTGCCAGCAGCCCTTCCCCGAAACAGGCTACGAACACCGGGGAGCTGTTTTTT
CDR3 protein: CASSPSPKQATNTGELFF

J gene: TRBJ2-7
V gene: TRBV9
D gene: .
clone size: .
CDR3 DNA: TGTGCCAGCAGCTTACAGGAGTTCCCCTACGAGCAGTACTTC
CDR3 protein: CASSLQEFPYEQYF

J gene: TRBJ1-5
V gene: TRBV10-3
D gene: .
clone size: .
CDR3 DNA: TGTGCCATCAGTGGGTCGGGAGGGAATCAGCCCCAGCATTTT
CDR3 protein: CAISGSGGNQPQHF

J gene: TRBJ1-1
V gene: TRBV19
D gene: TRBD1
clone size: .
CDR3 DNA: TGTGCCACCTCGGACAGGGGGTTTGAAGCTTTCTTT
CDR3 protein: CATSDRGFEAFF

J gene: TRBJ2-1
V gene: TRBV30
D gene: .
clone size: .
CDR3 DNA: TGTGCCAAGGACAATAACAATGAGCAGTTCTTC
CDR3 protein: CAKDNNNEQFF

J gene: TRBJ1-1
V gene: TRBV11-2
D gene: TRBD1
clone size: .
CDR3 DNA: TGTGCCAGCACCCCCGGACAGGGGGCGCTGGGGACTGAAGCTTTCTTT
CDR3 protein: CASTPGQGALGTEAFF

J gene: TRBJ2-3
V gene: TRBV18
D gene: .
clone size: once
CDR3 DNA: TGTGCCAGCTCACCAAAGGGGACAGATACGCAGTATTTT
CDR3 protein: CASSPKGTDTQYF

J gene: TRBJ2-7
V gene: TRBV11-2
D gene: .
clone size: .
CDR3 DNA: TGTGCCAGCAACGGACAGAGGTTAGGGGACGAGCAGTACTTC
CDR3 protein: CASNGQRLGDEQYF

J gene: TRBJ1-5
V gene: TRBV24-1
D gene: TRBD1
clone size: .
CDR3 DNA: TGTGCCACCAGTGATTGGGACAGGGTGGCTCATAGCAATCAGCCCCAGCATTTT
CDR3 protein: CATSDWDRVAHSNQPQHF

J gene: TRBJ2-7
V gene: TRBV18
D gene: .
clone size: .
CDR3 DNA: TGTGCCAGCTCTCCCCTGCCCGAGATCTACGAGCAGTACTTC
CDR3 protein: CASSPLPEIYEQYF

J gene: TRBJ1-5
V gene: TRBV7-2
D gene: .
clone size: .
CDR3 DNA: TGTGCCAGCAGCGCAGGTGGGACTCATTATCAGCCCCAGCATTTT
CDR3 protein: CASSAGGTHYQPQHF

J gene: TRBJ2-7
V gene: TRBV7-2
D gene: .
clone size: .
CDR3 DNA: TGTGCCAGCAGCTTAGCGGGACTGCTCCCCGAGCAGTACTTC
CDR3 protein: CASSLAGLLPEQYF

J gene: TRBJ2-5
V gene: TRBV7-3
D gene: TRBD1
clone size: once
CDR3 DNA: TGTGCCAGCAGCTTTGCCGGGACAGGGAGAGAGACCCAGTACTTC
CDR3 protein: CASSFAGTGRETQYF

J gene: TRBJ2-7
V gene: TRBV6-5
D gene: TRBD2
clone size: once
CDR3 DNA: TGTGCCAGCAGACGGGAGGGGAACAGAGGGGAACAGTACTTC
CDR3 protein: CASRREGNRGEQYF

J gene: TRBJ2-1
V gene: TRBV12-1
D gene: .
clone size: .
CDR3 DNA: TGTGCCAGCAGCTTTCGACAATATCGGCGGGGGGACTACAATGAGCAGTTCTTC
CDR3 protein: CASSFRQYRRGDYNEQFF

J gene: TRBJ2-2
V gene: TRBV7-2
D gene: .
clone size: .
CDR3 DNA: TGTGCCAGCAGCTTAATAACAGCAGCCGGGGAGCTGTTTTTT
CDR3 protein: CASSLITAAGELFF

J gene: TRBJ1-2
V gene: TRBV7-8
D gene: TRBD1
clone size: .
CDR3 DNA: TGTGCCAGCAGCTTGACAGGGGCTACTATCTATGGCTACACCTTC
CDR3 protein: CASSLTGATIYGYTF

J gene: TRBJ1-5
V gene: TRBV5-1
D gene: TRBD1
clone size: .
CDR3 DNA: TGCGCCAGCAGCCTGGGACAGGGACAGCCCCAGCATTTT
CDR3 protein: CASSLGQGQPQHF

J gene: TRBJ2-7
V gene: TRBV5-1
D gene: TRBD1
clone size: .
CDR3 DNA: TGCGCCAGCAGCTTAGGGACAGGAGTTTCCTACGAGCAGTACTTC
CDR3 protein: CASSLGTGVSYEQYF

J gene: TRBJ2-1
V gene: TRBV5-1
D gene: .
clone size: once
CDR3 DNA: TGCGCCAGCAGCTTGTTCGCGACAGGCGAGAATGAGCAGTTCTTC
CDR3 protein: CASSLFATGENEQFF

J gene: TRBJ1-2
V gene: TRBV11-2
D gene: .
clone size: .
CDR3 DNA: TGTGCCAGCAGCCCCGGAGGGGGGGTTGGCTACACCTTC
CDR3 protein: CASSPGGGVGYTF

J gene: TRBJ2-5
V gene: TRBV6-2/TRBV6-3
D gene: TRBD2
clone size: .
CDR3 DNA: TGTGCCAGCAGTTACGAAGGACTAGCGGGGGGCGGGACCCAGTACTTC
CDR3 protein: CASSYEGLAGGGTQYF

J gene: TRBJ1-4
V gene: TRBV6-6
D gene: TRBD1
clone size: .
CDR3 DNA: TGTGCCAGCATTTCAGGGGGCACTAATGAAAAACTGTTTTTT
CDR3 protein: CASISGGTNEKLFF

J gene: TRBJ2-5
V gene: TRBV5-1
D gene: TRBD2
clone size: .
CDR3 DNA: TGCGCCAGCAGCTTGGGACTAGCGGGGGGAGAGGAGACCCAGTACTTC
CDR3 protein: CASSLGLAGGEETQYF

J gene: TRBJ1-4
V gene: TRBV5-6
D gene: .
clone size: .
CDR3 DNA: TGTGCCAGCAGCTTGGCAGGTGCAACTAATGAAAAACTGTTTTTT
CDR3 protein: CASSLAGATNEKLFF

J gene: TRBJ1-1
V gene: TRBV6-5
D gene: .
clone size: once
CDR3 DNA: TGTGCCAGCAGCCCCTTAGTAACAGGGAGAACTGAAGCTTTCTTT
CDR3 protein: CASSPLVTGRTEAFF

J gene: TRBJ2-3
V gene: TRBV30
D gene: .
clone size: .
CDR3 DNA: TGTGCCTGGACAAGCACAGATACGCAGTATTTT
CDR3 protein: CAWTSTDTQYF

J gene: TRBJ2-1
V gene: TRBV11-1
D gene: .
clone size: .
CDR3 DNA: TGTGCCAGCAAAAAGGGGGGGACCTACAATGAGCAGTTCTTC
CDR3 protein: CASKKGGTYNEQFF

J gene: TRBJ2-2
V gene: TRBV18
D gene: .
clone size: .
CDR3 DNA: TGTGCCAGCTCAAAAGCCACAGGGAACACCGGGGAGCTGTTTTTT
CDR3 protein: CASSKATGNTGELFF

J gene: TRBJ2-5
V gene: TRBV2
D gene: TRBD1
clone size: .
CDR3 DNA: TGTGCCAGCAGTGAGGGAGCGACAGGGGAGACCCAGTACTTC
CDR3 protein: CASSEGATGETQYF

J gene: TRBJ1-1
V gene: TRBV4-1
D gene: TRBD1
clone size: few
CDR3 DNA: TGCGCCAGCAGCCGAGGACAGGGGAGCACTGAAGCTTTCTTT
CDR3 protein: CASSRGQGSTEAFF

J gene: TRBJ2-7
V gene: TRBV10-3
D gene: TRBD2
clone size: once
CDR3 DNA: TGTGCCATCAGTGACCCGACTAGCGGGGGGTTAATAGTGGGCGAGCAGTACTTC
CDR3 protein: CAISDPTSGGLIVGEQYF